This TCR beta chain comes out of a study of Ad26.COV2.S vaccination and SARS-CoV-2 variants (dated by TCRdb to the early 2020s). Broadly, across the study: Vaccine-arm donors were drawn from COV1001, a multicentre, randomized, double-blind, placebo-controlled phase I-IIa trial of Ad26.COV2.S in healthy adults. Dosing of Ad26.COV2.S was intramuscular, at either 5x10^10 or 1x10^11 viral particles, delivered as one shot or as two shots spaced 56 days apart. The specificity and breadth of SARS-CoV-2-reactive T cell receptors after Ad26.COV2.S vaccination were assessed by TCRbeta repertoire sequencing. A total of about 30 samples were included in the TCR-sequenced set, comprising around 19 Ad26.COV2.S vaccine recipients, 5 placebo recipients and 8 SARS-CoV-2 convalescent individuals. Participants in the trial were split at random into five groups of five each, receiving low-dose or high-dose Ad26.COV2.S once or twice, or else placebo on both occasions. Blinding of investigators to trial group allocation was maintained during experiments and outcome assessment.

The investigation overall reported the following: The study was not powered for comparison of responses between vaccine doses or regimens. Comparable non-spike TCR breadth was observed between vaccine and placebo recipients, consistent with only spike being contained in the vaccine. Spike-specific TCR breadth was higher in Ad26.COV2.S recipients than in placebo recipients (P = 0.0014). After vaccination, spike-specific CD8+ and CD4+ T cell responses were reported to show substantial breadth. According to the authors, total T cell responses may have been underestimated by the TCR breadth and depth analyses.

V is reduced by 2 bases and J by 2 bases, leaving a spacing of 5 bases between them. CDR1 SGHDN and CDR2 FVKESK are derived from the germline V gene. From cysteine to phenylalanine, the CDR3 is 13 amino acids long. The DNA shown is the 39-base CDR3, in frame from base 1. A word on this clone: Its binding antigen is unknown. No base qualities exist here, and no much larger clone lies one base off it.

The immunoSEQ Assay was the method used to sequence TCRbeta CDR3 regions. After extraction, genomic DNA underwent amplification by bias-controlled multiplex PCR, followed by high-throughput sequencing. In the source study's methods: To quantify the absolute abundance of every unique TCRbeta CDR3 region, sequences were collapsed and filtered. Usable DNA was measured by amplifying reference genes present in all nucleated cells, and TCRbeta template counts were normalized to that usable DNA to estimate T cell fraction. Repertoire TCRs were annotated as SARS-CoV-2-specific by exact matching of V gene, CDR3 amino acid sequence and J gene to a known reactive TCR set. The reference SARS-CoV-2 TCR set was derived from MIRA and filtered for enrichment in COVID-19-positive ImmuneCODE repertoires, a step that removed public or cross-reactive TCRs. Drawing on the MIRA antigens, annotated TCRs were analysed further at the level of specific ORF or position within ORF. Breadth was defined as annotated unique rearrangements over total unique productive rearrangements; depth was the summed frequency of those rearrangements. Group comparisons of TCR breadth used two-sided Wilcoxon rank-sum tests. TCRdb limited this immuneACCESS table to in-frame rearrangements with V and J called. A share of clones is missing; checked studies link under half to unresolved V genes, and the rest is unexplained. That table gives V, J and clone size, and the DNA gave D and trimming. Across this sample there are about 480,000 clones, with around 90% seen only once. The ten largest clones represent 9.5% to 15% of the sample.

This sample's treatment or condition label indicates: roughly 20 received Ad26.COV2.S at low or high dose, single or two shots; about 5 received placebo; per-sample allocation not given. Repertoires of vaccine and placebo recipients were sequenced from samples collected on day 63 after the first injection. In Cohort 1b, 25 to 30 adults aged 18-55 years were enrolled at a single site in Boston, USA, between 29 July and 7 August 2020. Ad26.COV2.S was a replication-incompetent adenovirus type 26 vector that expressed a prefusion-stabilized SARS-CoV-2 spike protein derived from the original Wuhan strain.

Material: peripheral blood, obtained in a trial of Ad26.COV2.S vaccine versus placebo. The receptor's source is a person aged 18-60 years who received the Ad26.COV2.S COVID-19 vaccine or a placebo. The sequence links TRBV14 to TRBJ2-3; the D gene is not confidently resolved. The encoded CDR3 is CASSQLLTDTQYF. Read as DNA, the sequence is TGTGCCAGCAGCCAACTACTCACAGATACGCAGTATTTT.